A single T cell receptor (beta chain) is shown here with its context. Per the study methods: Nucleated cell counts were estimated from reference gene primer amplification. Assay used: immunoSEQ multiplex PCR; TCRdb lists only in-frame clones, some missing. D and trimming come from the DNA, and the V and J calls and clone size come from that table. In the table there are some 460,000 clones, 70% to 90% of which are singletons. The source of the sample is a study of blood T cell repertoires in COVID-19. As for the study in general: T cells, B-cell-depleted T cells, or PBMCs supplied cDNA or gDNA.

Participants, about 18 to 89 years old, spanned fewer than 25 US areas. Clinical history as reported by participants underpinned cohort assignment. Trimming cost V 6 bases and J 4 bases; bases outside gene matches: 8. The CDR3 spans 14 residues. Germline V gene sequence: CDR1 MDHEN, CDR2 SYDVKM. The chain links TRBV28 to TRBJ2-7; 8 bases fit TRBD2. The source is a woman aged 18-29 years with acute COVID-19. What was sequenced was PBMCs or T cells enriched from blood (not recorded which). The CDR3 DNA sequence: TGTGCCAGCAGGCAAGGGGGACTAGAATACGAGCAGTACTTC. Translating it yields CASRQGGLEYEQYF.